In its sample, the clone carrying this T cell receptor (beta chain) was seen many times. Its target is not known. This entry comes from a study of T-cell reconstitution after alpha-beta-depleted transplantation in children. Study outcomes and limitations: After transplant, high TCRbeta diversity at day 60 in some patients arose from surviving recipient T cells and thymic progenitors.

Unique molecular identifiers were used in preparing the TCRbeta library. Via MiXCR, TCRdb re-called the PCR reads, giving one row per CDR3 protein. The table includes approximately 8,000 distinct CDR3 sequences, roughly 13% detected once. The sequence derives from a patient aged 2-10 years who had a stem cell transplant for inherited bone marrow failure, so the T cells may come from the graft donor. The input for sequencing was PBMCs, mostly from graft donor cells, taken 60 days after TCRalphabeta/CD19-depleted stem cell transplant.

Here the CDR3 reads CASSLAWGTGTGYEQYF. CDR3 nucleotide sequence: TGCGCCAGCAGCTTGGCCTGGGGGACAGGGACAGGGTACGAGCAGTACTTC. The chain couples TRBV5-1 to TRBJ2-7; TRBD1 matches 9 bases. This CDR3 has 17 residues. Trimming at V came to 0 bases and at J to 4 bases, leaving 11 bases not matched to a gene. Looked up from germline, CDR1 is SGHRS and CDR2 is YFSETQ.